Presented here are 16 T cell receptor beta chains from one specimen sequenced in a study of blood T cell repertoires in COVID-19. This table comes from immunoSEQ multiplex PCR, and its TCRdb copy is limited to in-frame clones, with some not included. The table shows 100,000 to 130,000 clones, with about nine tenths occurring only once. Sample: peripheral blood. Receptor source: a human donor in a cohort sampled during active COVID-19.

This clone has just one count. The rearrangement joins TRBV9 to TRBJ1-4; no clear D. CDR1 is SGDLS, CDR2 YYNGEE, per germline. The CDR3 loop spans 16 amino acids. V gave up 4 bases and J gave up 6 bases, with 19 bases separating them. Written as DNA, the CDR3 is TGTGCCAGCAGCCCCCGAGGTAAGGCGGCGGATGAAAAACTGTTTTTT. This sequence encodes CASSPRGKAADEKLFF. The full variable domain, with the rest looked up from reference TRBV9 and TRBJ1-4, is DSGVTQTPKHLITATGQRVTLRCSPRSGDLSVYWYQQSLDQGLQFLIQYYNGEERAKGNILERFSAQQFPDLHSELNLSSLELGDSALYFCASSPRGKAADEKLFFGSGTQLSVL.

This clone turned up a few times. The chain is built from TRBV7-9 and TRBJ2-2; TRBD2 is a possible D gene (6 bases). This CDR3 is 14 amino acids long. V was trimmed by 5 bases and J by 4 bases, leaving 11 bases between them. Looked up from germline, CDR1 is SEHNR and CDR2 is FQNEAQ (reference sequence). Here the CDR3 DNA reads TGTGCCAGCAGCCCACGGGGGTTCACCGGGGAGCTGTTTTTT. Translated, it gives CASSPRGFTGELFF.

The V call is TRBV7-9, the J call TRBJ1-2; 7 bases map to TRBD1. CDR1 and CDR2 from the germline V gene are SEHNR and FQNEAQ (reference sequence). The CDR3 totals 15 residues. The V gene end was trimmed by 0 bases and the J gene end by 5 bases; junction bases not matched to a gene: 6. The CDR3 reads CASSLAEGAGYGYTF. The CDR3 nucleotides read TGTGCCAGCAGCTTAGCAGAGGGGGCTGGGTATGGCTACACCTTC.

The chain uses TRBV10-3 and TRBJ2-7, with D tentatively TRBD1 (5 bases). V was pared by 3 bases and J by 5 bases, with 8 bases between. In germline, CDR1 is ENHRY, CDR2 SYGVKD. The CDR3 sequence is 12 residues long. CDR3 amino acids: CAISEEGDEQYF. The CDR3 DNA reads TGTGCCATCAGTGAAGAAGGGGACGAGCAGTACTTC.

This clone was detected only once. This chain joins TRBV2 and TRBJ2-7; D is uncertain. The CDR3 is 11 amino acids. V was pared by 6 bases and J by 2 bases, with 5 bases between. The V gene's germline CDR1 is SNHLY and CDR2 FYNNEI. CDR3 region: CASSPAYEQYF. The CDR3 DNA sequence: TGTGCCAGCAGCCCTGCCTACGAGCAGTACTTC.

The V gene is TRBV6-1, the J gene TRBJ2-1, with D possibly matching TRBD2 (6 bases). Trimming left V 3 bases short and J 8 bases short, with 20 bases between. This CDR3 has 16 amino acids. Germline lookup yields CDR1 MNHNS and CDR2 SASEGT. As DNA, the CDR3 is TGTGCCAGCAGTGAGGTAGGGGCTCGCGGGAAGCATGAGCAGTTCTTC. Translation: CASSEVGARGKHEQFF.

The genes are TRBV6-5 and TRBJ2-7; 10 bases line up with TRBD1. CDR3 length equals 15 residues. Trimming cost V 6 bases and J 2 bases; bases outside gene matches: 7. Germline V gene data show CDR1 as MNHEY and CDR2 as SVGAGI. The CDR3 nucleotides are TGTGCCAGCAGGACGCCGGGACAGGGGACCTACGAGCAGTACTTC. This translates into CASRTPGQGTYEQYF.

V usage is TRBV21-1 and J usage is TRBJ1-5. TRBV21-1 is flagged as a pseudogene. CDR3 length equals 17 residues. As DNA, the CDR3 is TGTGCCAGCAGCAAAGTGGGGGTACGGGGGGGCAATCAGCCCCAGCATTTT. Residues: CASSKVGVRGGNQPQHF.

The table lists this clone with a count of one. The CDR3 DNA is TGTGCCGGTCAAACAGCTGCAACTAATGAAAAACTGTTTTTT. It encodes CAGQTAATNEKLFF. The V and J genes are TRBV7-9 and TRBJ1-4; D gene uncertain. The CDR3 sequence is 14 residues long. Between the trimmed V and J ends, which lost 11 bases and 0 bases, there was a span of 13 bases. Germline values: CDR1 SEHNR, CDR2 FQNEAQ (reference sequence).

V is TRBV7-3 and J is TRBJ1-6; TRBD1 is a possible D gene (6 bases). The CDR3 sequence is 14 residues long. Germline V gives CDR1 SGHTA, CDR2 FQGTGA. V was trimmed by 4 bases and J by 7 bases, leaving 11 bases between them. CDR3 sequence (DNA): TGTGCCAGCAGCTCGGACAGACTCAATTCACCCCTCCACTTT. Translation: CASSSDRLNSPLHF.

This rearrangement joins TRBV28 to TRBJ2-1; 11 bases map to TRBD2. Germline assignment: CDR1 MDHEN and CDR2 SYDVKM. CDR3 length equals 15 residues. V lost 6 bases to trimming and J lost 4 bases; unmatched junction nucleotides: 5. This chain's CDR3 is CASSLTSGAYNEQFF. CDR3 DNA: TGTGCCAGCAGCCTGACTAGCGGGGCGTACAATGAGCAGTTCTTC.

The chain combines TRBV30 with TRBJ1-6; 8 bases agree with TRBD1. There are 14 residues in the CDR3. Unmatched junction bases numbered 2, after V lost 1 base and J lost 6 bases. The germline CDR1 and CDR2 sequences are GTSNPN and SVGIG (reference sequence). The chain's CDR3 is CAWSGGQGNSPLHF. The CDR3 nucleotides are TGTGCCTGGAGTGGCGGACAGGGTAATTCACCCCTCCACTTT.

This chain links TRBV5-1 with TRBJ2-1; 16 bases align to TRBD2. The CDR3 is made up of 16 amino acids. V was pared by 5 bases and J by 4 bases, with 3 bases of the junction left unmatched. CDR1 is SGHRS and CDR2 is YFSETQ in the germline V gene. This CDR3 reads CASRAGLAGGYNEQFF. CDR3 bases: TGCGCCAGCAGGGCGGGACTAGCGGGGGGGTACAATGAGCAGTTCTTC. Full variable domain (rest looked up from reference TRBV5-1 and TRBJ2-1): KAGVTQTPRYLIKTRGQQVTLSCSPISGHRSVSWYQQTPGQGLQFLFEYFSETQRNKGNFPGRFSGRQFSNSRSEMNVSTLELGDSALYLCASRAGLAGGYNEQFFGPGTRLTVL.

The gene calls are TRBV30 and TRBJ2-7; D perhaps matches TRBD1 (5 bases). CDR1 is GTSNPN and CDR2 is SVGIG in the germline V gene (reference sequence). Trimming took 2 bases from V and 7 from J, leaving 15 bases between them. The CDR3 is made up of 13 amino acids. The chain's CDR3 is CAWSLQGKGEQYF. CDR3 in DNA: TGTGCCTGGAGTTTGCAGGGCAAAGGTGAGCAGTACTTC.

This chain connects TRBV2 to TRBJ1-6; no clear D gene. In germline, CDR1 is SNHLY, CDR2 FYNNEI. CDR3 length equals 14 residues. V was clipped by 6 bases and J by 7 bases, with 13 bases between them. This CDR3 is CASRGELVNSPLHF. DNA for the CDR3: TGTGCCAGCAGGGGAGAACTCGTCAATTCACCCCTCCACTTT.

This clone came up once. Written as DNA, the CDR3 is TGTGCCAGCTCACCAGGGACAGGCTACCAAGAGACCCAGTACTTC. Protein: CASSPGTGYQETQYF. V is TRBV18 and J is TRBJ2-5; 8 positions match TRBD1. Per germline, CDR1 KGHSH and CDR2 LQKENI. This CDR3 region has 15 residues. V lost 2 bases, J lost 0 bases, and 2 bases stayed unmatched.